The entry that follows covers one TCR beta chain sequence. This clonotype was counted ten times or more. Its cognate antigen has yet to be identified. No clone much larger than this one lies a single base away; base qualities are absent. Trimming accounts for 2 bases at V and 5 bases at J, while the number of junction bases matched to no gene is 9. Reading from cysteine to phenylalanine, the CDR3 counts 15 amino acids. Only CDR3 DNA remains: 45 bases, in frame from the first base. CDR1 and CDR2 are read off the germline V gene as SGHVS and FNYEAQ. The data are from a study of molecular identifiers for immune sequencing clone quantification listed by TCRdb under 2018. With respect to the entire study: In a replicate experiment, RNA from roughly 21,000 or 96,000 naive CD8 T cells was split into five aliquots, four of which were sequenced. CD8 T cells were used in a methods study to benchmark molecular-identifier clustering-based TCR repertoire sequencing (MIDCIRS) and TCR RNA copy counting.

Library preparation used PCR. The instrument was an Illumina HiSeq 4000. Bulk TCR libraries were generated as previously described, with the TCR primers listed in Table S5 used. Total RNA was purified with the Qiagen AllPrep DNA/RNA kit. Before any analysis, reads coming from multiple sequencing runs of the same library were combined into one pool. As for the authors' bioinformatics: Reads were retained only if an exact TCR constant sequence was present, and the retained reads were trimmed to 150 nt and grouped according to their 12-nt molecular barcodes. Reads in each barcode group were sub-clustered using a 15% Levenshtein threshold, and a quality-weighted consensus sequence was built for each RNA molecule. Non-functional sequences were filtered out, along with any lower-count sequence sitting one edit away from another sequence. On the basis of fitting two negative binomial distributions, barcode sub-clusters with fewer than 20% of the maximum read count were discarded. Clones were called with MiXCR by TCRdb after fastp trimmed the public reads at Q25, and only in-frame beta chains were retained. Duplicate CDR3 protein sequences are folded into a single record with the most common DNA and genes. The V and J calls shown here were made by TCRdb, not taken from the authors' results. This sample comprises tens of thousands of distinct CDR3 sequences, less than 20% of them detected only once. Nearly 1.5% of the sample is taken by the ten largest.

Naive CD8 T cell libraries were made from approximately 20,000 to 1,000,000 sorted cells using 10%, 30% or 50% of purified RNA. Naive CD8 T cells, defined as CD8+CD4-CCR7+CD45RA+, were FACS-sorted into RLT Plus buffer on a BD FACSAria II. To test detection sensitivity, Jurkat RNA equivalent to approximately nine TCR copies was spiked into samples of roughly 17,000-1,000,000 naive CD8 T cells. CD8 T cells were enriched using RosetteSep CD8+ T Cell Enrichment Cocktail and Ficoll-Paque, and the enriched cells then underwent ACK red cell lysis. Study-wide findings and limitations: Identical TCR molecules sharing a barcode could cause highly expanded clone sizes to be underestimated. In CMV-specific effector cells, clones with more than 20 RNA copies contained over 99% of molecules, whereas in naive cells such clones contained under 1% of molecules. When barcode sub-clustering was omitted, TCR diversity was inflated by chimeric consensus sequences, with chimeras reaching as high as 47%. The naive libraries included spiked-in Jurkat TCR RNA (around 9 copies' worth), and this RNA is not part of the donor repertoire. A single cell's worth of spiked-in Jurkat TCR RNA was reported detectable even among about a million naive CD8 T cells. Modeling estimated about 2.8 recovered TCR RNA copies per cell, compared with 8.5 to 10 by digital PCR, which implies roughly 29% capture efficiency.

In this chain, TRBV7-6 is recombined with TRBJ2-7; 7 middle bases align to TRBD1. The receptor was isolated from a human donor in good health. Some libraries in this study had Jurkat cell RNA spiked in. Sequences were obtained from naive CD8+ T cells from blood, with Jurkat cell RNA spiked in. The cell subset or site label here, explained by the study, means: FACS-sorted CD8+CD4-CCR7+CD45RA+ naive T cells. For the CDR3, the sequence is CASSLYPQGQNEQYF. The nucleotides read TGTGCCAGCAGCTTATATCCGCAGGGACAGAACGAGCAGTACTTC.